A single sample is the source of the 19 T cell receptor beta chains below, sequenced in a study of T cell responses to AZD1222 COVID-19 vaccine. Profiling relied on immunoSEQ multiplex PCR, and the TCRdb table lists in-frame clones only, not all of them. This table holds 150,000 or so clones, around 90% found once. The specimen comprised peripheral blood, sampled on day 0 of AZD1222 vaccination. Source of these receptors: an adult in good health.

The chain is built from TRBV27 and TRBJ2-6; 11 nucleotides match TRBD1. Germline CDR1 and CDR2: MNHEY and SMNVEV (reference sequence). The CDR3 runs 20 residues. J gave up 2 bases and V 2 bases, and 11 bases lay outside the gene matches. The CDR3 DNA reads TGTGCCAGCAGTTTAGGTCAAGGACAGGGGGCTGCAGCTGGGGCCAACGTCCTGACTTTC. This translates into CASSLGQGQGAAAGANVLTF.

V gene TRBV6-5 combines with J gene TRBJ2-7, with D perhaps TRBD1 (6 bases). This CDR3 is built from 15 residues. V was pared by 0 bases and J by 3 bases, with 12 bases between. The germline V gene has CDR1 MNHEY and CDR2 SVGAGI. CDR3 nucleotides: TGTGCCAGCAGTTACTCGAGAGGACAGCTCTACGAGCAGTACTTC. Amino acids: CASSYSRGQLYEQYF.

V is TRBV6-1 and J is TRBJ1-4, with D unresolved. The CDR3 contains 15 residues. Germline V CDR1 and CDR2: MNHNS, SASEGT. Trimming shortened V by 2 bases and J by 3 bases, and 10 bases separated the two germline ends. DNA of the CDR3: TGTGCCAGCAGTGAACAGGTGACACCTAATGAAAAACTGTTTTTT. The encoded protein is CASSEQVTPNEKLFF.

J is TRBJ1-1 and V is TRBV4-3, with TRBD1 as a possible D gene (6 bases). CDR1 LGHNA and CDR2 YSLEER come from the germline V gene. The CDR3 covers 15 residues. V lost 0 bases and J lost 1, with 9 bases in between. CDR3 loop: CASSQEWGANTEAFF. In DNA form, the CDR3 reads TGCGCCAGCAGCCAAGAATGGGGGGCGAACACTGAAGCTTTCTTT.

The genes are TRBV7-2 and TRBJ2-2, with unresolved D. The ends were cut back, 4 bases at V and 5 bases at J, with 11 bases in the middle. Germline V CDR1 and CDR2: SGHTA, FQGNSA. CDR3 length equals 14 residues. The CDR3 spells CASSYRSGTGELFF. For the CDR3, the DNA is TGTGCCAGCAGCTACCGGTCCGGAACCGGGGAGCTGTTTTTT.

This chain connects TRBV28 to TRBJ1-4, with 8 bases aligning to TRBD1. Germline assignment: CDR1 MDHEN and CDR2 SYDVKM. The CDR3 has 13 residues. V trimming: 9 bases; J trimming: 4 bases; junction bases outside the gene matches: 4. The CDR3 sequence is CASRGQVNEKLFF. For the CDR3, the DNA is TGTGCCAGTCGGGGACAGGTTAATGAAAAACTGTTTTTT.

The chain links TRBV9 to TRBJ2-1, with TRBD2 matching 8 bases. The ends lost 0 bases at V and 10 bases at J; junction bases unmatched: 12. CDR3 length: 16 residues. Germline values: CDR1 SGDLS, CDR2 YYNGEE. CDR3 DNA: TGTGCCAGCAGCGTAGCTACGGCGGGGGGCCAAGGGGAGCAGTTCTTC. Its translation: CASSVATAGGQGEQFF.

The chain is built from TRBV19 and TRBJ2-2; D uncertain. Trimming removed 5 bases at V and 4 bases at J, with 8 bases between. CDR1 LNHDA and CDR2 SQIVND come from the germline V gene (reference sequence). The CDR3 sequence is 13 residues long. DNA for the CDR3: TGTGCCAGTAGTCCCGGATTCACCGGGGAGCTGTTTTTT. Encoded protein: CASSPGFTGELFF.

The gene calls are TRBV12-3 or TRBV12-4 and TRBJ1-2; D is unclear. The CDR3 is made up of 13 amino acids. The V and J ends lost 7 bases and 4 bases respectively, with 13 bases between them. The CDR3 sequence: CASTLADSYGYTF. The CDR3 coding sequence is TGTGCCAGCACTCTGGCAGATTCCTATGGCTACACCTTC.

The chain couples TRBV4-2 to TRBJ2-3, with TRBD2 matching over 9 bases. Trimming took 0 bases from V and 6 from J; bases not matched to a gene: 7. Germline V CDR1 and CDR2: LGHNA, YNFKEQ. The CDR3 runs 16 residues. The CDR3 bases are TGTGCCAGCAGCCAAGATCGGACTAGCGCAGGGGATACGCAGTATTTT. The encoded protein is CASSQDRTSAGDTQYF.

In this sample, this clone turned up a few times. The chain has TRBV2 and TRBJ2-5, with D possibly called TRBD1 or TRBD2 (5 bases each). V dropped 7 bases and J dropped 4 bases, with 13 bases sitting between them. This CDR3 region has 13 residues. Per germline, CDR1 SNHLY and CDR2 FYNNEI. In nucleotides, the CDR3 is TGTGCCAGCACCCGGGACCGGGGAGAGACCCAGTACTTC. It specifies CASTRDRGETQYF.

This clone was picked up one time. CDR3 DNA sequence: TGTGCCAGCAGCTTGGTAGGACAGGGACTGACGAAACTGTTTTTT. Its protein is CASSLVGQGLTKLFF. The chain employs TRBV5-5 and TRBJ1-4; 8 positions match TRBD1. Germline assignment: CDR1 SGHKS and CDR2 YYEKEE (reference sequence). The V and J ends lost 0 bases and 11 bases, in that order; junction bases with no gene match: 9. The CDR3 loop spans 15 amino acids.

In its sample, this clone was seen once. This chain joins TRBV7-8 and TRBJ2-1; D is perhaps TRBD1 or TRBD2 (6 bases each). Germline V gives CDR1 SGHVS, CDR2 FQNEAQ. V lost 4 bases to trimming and J lost 7 bases, with 14 bases between them. The CDR3 sequence is 14 residues long. CDR3 DNA sequence: TGTGCCAGCAGCTCCTTACGGAGGGGGAATGAGCAGTTCTTC. This translates into CASSSLRRGNEQFF.

This clone was recorded a few times. The chain joins TRBV24-1 to TRBJ2-7; D is unresolved. Germline lookup yields CDR1 KGHDR and CDR2 SFDVKD. This CDR3 region has 13 residues. V shed 6 bases and J shed 4 bases, with 12 bases lying between them. The CDR3 DNA sequence: TGTGCCACCAGTACAGTCCTTACATACGAGCAGTACTTC. Translated, it gives CATSTVLTYEQYF.

The rearrangement links TRBV7-9 to TRBJ2-5; D is uncertain. The CDR3 has 13 amino acids. Looked up from germline, CDR1 is SEHNR and CDR2 is FQNEAQ (reference sequence). V shed 5 bases and J shed 2 bases, with 9 bases lying between them. In DNA, the CDR3 is TGTGCCAGCAGCGGGGAATTACAAGAGACCCAGTACTTC. This sequence encodes CASSGELQETQYF.

The chain recombines TRBV5-1 with TRBJ2-4, with 10 nucleotides matching TRBD2. Germline V gene lookup returns CDR1 SGHRS and CDR2 YFSETQ. Trimming cost V 2 bases and J 3 bases; bases outside gene matches: 5. CDR3 length equals 16 residues. CDR3 residues: CASSLSGRVDKNIQYF. Written as DNA, the CDR3 is TGCGCCAGCAGCTTAAGCGGGAGGGTAGACAAAAACATTCAGTACTTC.

The chain joins TRBV28 to TRBJ1-5; unclear D gene. V was shortened by 5 bases and J by 7 bases, with 12 bases between the two germline ends. CDR3 size: 13 residues. Germline-derived CDR1 and CDR2 are MDHEN and SYDVKM. In DNA, the CDR3 is TGTGCCAGCAGTGCACTAGGGCGCCAGCCCCAGCATTTT. This codes for CASSALGRQPQHF.

V is TRBV4-1 and J is TRBJ2-1; no firm D call. This CDR3 has 13 amino acids. Trimming removed 2 bases from V and 7 bases from J, with 9 bases in between. CDR1 and CDR2 from the germline V gene are MGHRA and YSYEKL. The CDR3 DNA is TGCGCCAGCAGCCAAATCCAAATAAATGAGCAGTTCTTC. This gives the protein CASSQIQINEQFF.

This clone was seen a handful of times. The chain links TRBV6-6 to TRBJ2-5, with TRBD1 matching 10 bases. CDR1 is MNHNY and CDR2 is SVGAGI in the germline V gene (reference sequence). The length of the CDR3 is 16 residues. J lost 1 base, V lost 4 bases, and 6 bases had no gene match. The CDR3 loop is CASSSRQGALQETQYF. The CDR3 region has the DNA TGTGCCAGCAGTTCGAGACAGGGGGCTCTCCAAGAGACCCAGTACTTC.